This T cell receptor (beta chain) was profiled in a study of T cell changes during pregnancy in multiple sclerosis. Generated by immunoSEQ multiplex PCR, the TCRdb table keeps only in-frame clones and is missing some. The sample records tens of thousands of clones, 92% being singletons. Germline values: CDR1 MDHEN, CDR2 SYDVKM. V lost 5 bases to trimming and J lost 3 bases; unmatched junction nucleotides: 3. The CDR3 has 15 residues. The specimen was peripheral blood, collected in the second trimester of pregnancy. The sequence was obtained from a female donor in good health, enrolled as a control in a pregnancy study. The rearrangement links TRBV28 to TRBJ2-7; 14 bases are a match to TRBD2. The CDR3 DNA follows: TGTGCCAGCAGTCCAGGGACTAGCGGGAGCTACGAGCAGTACTTC. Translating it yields CASSPGTSGSYEQYF. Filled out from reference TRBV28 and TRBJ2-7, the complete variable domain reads DVKVTQSSRYLVKRTGEKVFLECVQDMDHENMFWYRQDPGLGLRLIYFSYDVKMKEKGDIPEGYSVSREKKERFSLILESASTNQTSMYLCASSPGTSGSYEQYFGPGTRLTVT.